These T cell receptor beta chains were read from a single sample in a study of cytomegalovirus exposure and HLA in healthy donors. Sequencing used immunoSEQ multiplex PCR; TCRdb keeps in-frame clones, though not all of them. Of fewer than 250,000 clones in the sample, more than 70% were seen once. The specimen was PBMCs. Receptors originate from a human donor in good health. Both conserved end residues are part of each CDR3. Fields, in order: J gene, D gene, V gene, CDR3 length, clone size, CDR3 protein, CDR3 DNA. The D gene is left open where the match is weak. Clone size is stated in some rows and not others, as once, few, many or a class when expanded.

j_gene: TRBJ2-1
d_gene: TRBD2
v_gene: TRBV7-2
len: 17
abundance: NA
CDR3aa: CASSLSASGERYNEQFF
CDR3nt: TGTGCCAGCAGCTTGTCGGCTAGCGGGGAACGTTACAATGAGCAGTTCTTC

j_gene: TRBJ2-7
d_gene: NA
v_gene: TRBV11-3
len: 15
abundance: NA
CDR3aa: CASSSGLGAGVEQYF
CDR3nt: TGTGCCAGCAGCTCAGGGCTAGGGGCAGGGGTCGAGCAGTACTTC

j_gene: TRBJ2-5
d_gene: TRBD2
v_gene: TRBV4-2
len: 22
abundance: NA
CDR3aa: CASSQNTGTSGREGKLQETQYF
CDR3nt: TGTGCCAGCAGCCAGAACACTGGGACTAGCGGGAGGGAGGGTAAATTACAAGAGACCCAGTACTTC

j_gene: TRBJ2-5
d_gene: TRBD1
v_gene: TRBV5-1
len: 16
abundance: once
CDR3aa: CASSLGGTGAQETQYF
CDR3nt: TGCGCCAGCAGCTTGGGGGGGACAGGGGCTCAAGAGACCCAGTACTTC

j_gene: TRBJ2-7
d_gene: TRBD1
v_gene: TRBV28
len: 15
abundance: few
CDR3aa: CASSSPGQGAIEQYF
CDR3nt: TGTGCCAGCAGTTCCCCGGGACAGGGGGCCATCGAGCAGTACTTC

j_gene: TRBJ2-7
d_gene: NA
v_gene: TRBV10-3
len: 16
abundance: NA
CDR3aa: CAISDVRDINPYEQYF
CDR3nt: TGTGCCATCAGTGATGTCCGGGACATCAATCCCTACGAGCAGTACTTC

j_gene: TRBJ2-7
d_gene: TRBD1
v_gene: TRBV7-9
len: 17
abundance: few
CDR3aa: CASRSNRGQQLSYEQYF
CDR3nt: TGTGCCAGCAGATCCAACAGGGGGCAACAACTATCCTACGAGCAGTACTTC

j_gene: TRBJ1-3
d_gene: NA
v_gene: TRBV9
len: 17
abundance: NA
CDR3aa: CASSAIDRPSSGNTIYF
CDR3nt: TGTGCCAGCAGCGCCATCGACAGACCCAGCTCTGGAAACACCATATATTTT

j_gene: TRBJ1-5
d_gene: TRBD1
v_gene: TRBV2
len: 15
abundance: NA
CDR3aa: CASSEGQGAKQPQHF
CDR3nt: TGTGCCAGCAGTGAAGGCCAGGGGGCTAAACAGCCCCAGCATTTT

j_gene: TRBJ2-1
d_gene: TRBD2
v_gene: TRBV19
len: 17
abundance: NA
CDR3aa: CASSIGTSGRSIGEQFF
CDR3nt: TGTGCCAGTAGTATAGGGACTAGCGGGAGATCCATCGGTGAGCAGTTCTTC

j_gene: TRBJ1-1
d_gene: NA
v_gene: TRBV2
len: 13
abundance: NA
CDR3aa: CASTGVLNTEAFF
CDR3nt: TGTGCCAGTACCGGGGTATTGAACACTGAAGCTTTCTTT

j_gene: TRBJ2-4
d_gene: TRBD1
v_gene: TRBV19
len: 19
abundance: NA
CDR3aa: CASSPRGQGWFSTKNIQYF
CDR3nt: TGTGCCAGTAGTCCCCGGGGACAGGGATGGTTTAGTACCAAAAACATTCAGTACTTC

j_gene: TRBJ2-7
d_gene: TRBD2
v_gene: TRBV7-3
len: 14
abundance: NA
CDR3aa: CASSKTSGSYEQYF
CDR3nt: TGTGCCAGCAGCAAGACTAGCGGGAGCTACGAGCAGTACTTC

j_gene: TRBJ1-4
d_gene: NA
v_gene: TRBV5-4
len: 14
abundance: few
CDR3aa: CASSLGTAAAKLFF
CDR3nt: TGTGCCAGCAGCTTGGGGACAGCGGCGGCGAAACTGTTTTTT

j_gene: TRBJ1-1
d_gene: NA
v_gene: TRBV29-1
len: 13
abundance: NA
CDR3aa: CSVESGVNTEAFF
CDR3nt: TGCAGCGTTGAGTCGGGGGTGAACACTGAAGCTTTCTTT

j_gene: TRBJ2-1
d_gene: TRBD2
v_gene: TRBV4-3
len: 15
abundance: NA
CDR3aa: CASSQVGRERNEQFF
CDR3nt: TGCGCCAGCAGCCAAGTCGGGCGGGAGCGGAATGAGCAGTTCTTC

j_gene: TRBJ1-1
d_gene: NA
v_gene: TRBV6-1
len: 14
abundance: NA
CDR3aa: CASRGWRRDTEAFF
CDR3nt: TGTGCCAGCAGGGGTTGGAGGCGGGACACTGAAGCTTTCTTT

j_gene: TRBJ2-7
d_gene: TRBD1
v_gene: TRBV29-1
len: 15
abundance: once
CDR3aa: CSVEDHGQGYYEQYF
CDR3nt: TGCAGCGTTGAAGATCATGGACAGGGATACTACGAGCAGTACTTC

j_gene: TRBJ2-7
d_gene: NA
v_gene: TRBV5-5
len: 13
abundance: few
CDR3aa: CASSLEWGSSGYF
CDR3nt: TGTGCCAGCAGCTTGGAATGGGGCAGCTCTGGGTACTTC

j_gene: TRBJ1-2
d_gene: TRBD1
v_gene: TRBV28
len: 14
abundance: NA
CDR3aa: CASSLGQVFGGYTF
CDR3nt: TGTGCCAGCAGTTTGGGACAGGTATTTGGTGGCTACACCTTC

j_gene: TRBJ2-7
d_gene: TRBD1
v_gene: TRBV6-6
len: 16
abundance: NA
CDR3aa: CASSRGRQGIAHEQYF
CDR3nt: TGTGCCAGCAGTAGGGGGAGACAGGGCATCGCCCACGAGCAGTACTTC

j_gene: TRBJ1-5
d_gene: TRBD1
v_gene: TRBV7-2
len: 14
abundance: once
CDR3aa: CASSPQQGRQPQHF
CDR3nt: TGTGCCAGCAGCCCGCAACAGGGGAGGCAGCCCCAGCATTTT

j_gene: TRBJ1-2
d_gene: NA
v_gene: TRBV6-1
len: 14
abundance: NA
CDR3aa: CASSVIGSDYGYTF
CDR3nt: TGTGCCAGCAGTGTTATCGGGTCGGACTATGGCTACACCTTC

j_gene: TRBJ2-3
d_gene: TRBD2
v_gene: TRBV7-8
len: 15
abundance: NA
CDR3aa: CASGPGTSYTDTQYF
CDR3nt: TGTGCCAGCGGCCCGGGGACTAGCTACACAGATACGCAGTATTTT

j_gene: TRBJ2-1
d_gene: TRBD2
v_gene: TRBV6-5
len: 11
abundance: NA
CDR3aa: CASLGGGGQFF
CDR3nt: TGTGCCAGCCTCGGGGGGGGCGGGCAGTTCTTC

j_gene: TRBJ2-5
d_gene: NA
v_gene: TRBV27
len: 12
abundance: NA
CDR3aa: CASSFIRGTQYF
CDR3nt: TGTGCCAGCAGTTTTATCAGGGGGACCCAGTACTTC

j_gene: TRBJ2-7
d_gene: TRBD2
v_gene: TRBV28
len: 17
abundance: NA
CDR3aa: CASSLTPSGISSYEQYF
CDR3nt: TGTGCCAGCAGTTTGACCCCTAGCGGGATTAGTTCCTACGAGCAGTACTTC

j_gene: TRBJ2-1
d_gene: NA
v_gene: TRBV5-1
len: 16
abundance: NA
CDR3aa: CASSLAAGRGSNEQFF
CDR3nt: TGCGCCAGCAGCTTGGCGGCGGGAAGGGGAAGTAATGAGCAGTTCTTC